The 7 T cell receptor beta chains below all came from one sample that was sequenced in a study of cytomegalovirus exposure and HLA in healthy donors. Primers: 60 Vbeta forward and 13 Jbeta reverse. Some clones are missing from TCRdb's copy, which holds only in-frame ones; the method was immunoSEQ multiplex PCR. This sample yields around 90,000 clones, of which 85% are seen a single time; about 7% belongs to the top ten. Sequencing used PBMCs. The source of these receptors is a man between 40 and 49 years old in good health and CMV-seropositive.

The V call is TRBV6-6, the J call TRBJ2-7; no clear D. Germline V CDR1 and CDR2: MNHNY, SVGAGI (reference sequence). The CDR3 consists of 14 residues. V was cut by 2 bases and J by 2 bases, with 10 bases left in between. The CDR3 loop is CASSYLSGAYEQYF. As DNA, the CDR3 is TGTGCCAGCAGTTACCTCTCCGGAGCCTACGAGCAGTACTTC.

CDR3 nucleotide sequence: TGTGCCAGTAGTACCCAGCGGGGGTCCTACAATGAGCAGTTCTTC. This gives the protein CASSTQRGSYNEQFF. This chain joins TRBV19 and TRBJ2-1, with 8 nucleotides matching TRBD2. Germline V lookup: CDR1 LNHDA, CDR2 SQIVND (reference sequence). This CDR3 comprises 15 residues. V was pared by 4 bases and J by 1 base, with 3 bases of the junction left unmatched.

The count of this clone is one. This sequence joins TRBV11-2 and TRBJ2-5, with D tentatively TRBD1 (6 bases). Judging by the DNA end, TRBJ2-7 fits better; the J call may be wrong. The CDR3 totals 13 residues. Per germline, CDR1 SGHAT and CDR2 FQNNGV. CDR3 amino acids: CASSSTGLYEQYF. DNA for the CDR3: TGTGCCAGCAGCTCGACAGGTCTGTACGAGCAGTACTTC.

The CDR3 loop reads CASSFLGDRDYGYTF. In nucleotides, the CDR3 is TGCGCCAGCAGCTTCCTCGGGGACAGAGACTATGGCTACACCTTC. V gene TRBV5-1 combines with J gene TRBJ1-2; 7 bases align to TRBD1. This CDR3 is 15 amino acids long. Germline CDR1 and CDR2: SGHRS and YFSETQ. Trimming at V came to 2 bases and at J to 3 bases, leaving 7 bases not matched to a gene.

The CDR3 spells CASSQDLRGLAAFF. CDR3 nucleotide sequence: TGCGCCAGCAGCCAAGATTTGCGGGGGCTCGCAGCTTTCTTT. V is TRBV4-1 and J is TRBJ1-1; D possibly corresponds to TRBD1 (6 bases). Germline values: CDR1 MGHRA, CDR2 YSYEKL. V lost 0 bases and J 10 bases, leaving 15 bases between the germline ends. The CDR3 is 14 residues long.

The gene calls are TRBV6-6 and TRBJ2-5; perhaps TRBD1 as D (6 bases). The J call may be faulty, since TRBJ2-7 better matches the DNA end. This CDR3 contains 15 residues. The germline CDR1 and CDR2 sequences are MNHNY and SVGAGI (reference sequence). CDR3 coding DNA: TGTGCCAGCAGCCAGGCAGGGGCGAGCTCCTACGAGCAGTACTTC. It is translated as CASSQAGASSYEQYF.

V usage is TRBV30 and J usage is TRBJ1-1; a weak D match, TRBD1 (6 bases). V gave up 3 bases and J gave up 4 bases, with 12 bases separating them. The length of the CDR3 is 13 residues. CDR1 and CDR2 from the germline V gene are GTSNPN and SVGIG (reference sequence). The CDR3: CAWRRSGATEAFF. The CDR3 DNA sequence: TGTGCCTGGAGGAGGTCAGGGGCCACTGAAGCTTTCTTT.